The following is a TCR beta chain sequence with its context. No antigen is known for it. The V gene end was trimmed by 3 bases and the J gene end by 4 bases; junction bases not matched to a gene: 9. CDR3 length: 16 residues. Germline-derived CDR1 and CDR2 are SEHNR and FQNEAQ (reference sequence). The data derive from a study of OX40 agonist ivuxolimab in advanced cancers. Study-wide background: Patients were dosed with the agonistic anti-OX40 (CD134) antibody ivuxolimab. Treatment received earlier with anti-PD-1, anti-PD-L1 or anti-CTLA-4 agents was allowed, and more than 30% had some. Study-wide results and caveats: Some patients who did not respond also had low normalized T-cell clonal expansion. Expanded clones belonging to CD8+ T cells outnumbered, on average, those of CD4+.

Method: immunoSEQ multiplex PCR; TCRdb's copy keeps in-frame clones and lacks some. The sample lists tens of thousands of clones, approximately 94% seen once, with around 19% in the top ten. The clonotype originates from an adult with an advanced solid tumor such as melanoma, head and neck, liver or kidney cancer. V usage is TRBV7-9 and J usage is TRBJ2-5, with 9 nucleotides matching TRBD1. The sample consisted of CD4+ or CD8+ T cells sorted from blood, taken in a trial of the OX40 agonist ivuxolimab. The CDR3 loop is CASSFPLTGGSETQYF. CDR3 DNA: TGTGCCAGCAGCTTCCCCCTGACAGGGGGATCAGAGACCCAGTACTTC.